Given below is one T cell receptor (beta chain) in context. Antigen: not known. Sequencing was performed with immunoSEQ multiplex PCR; in TCRdb, only in-frame clones are kept and a portion is missing. Of tens of thousands of clones listed, roughly 74% were seen once; the top ten hold about 2.9%. These data originate in a study of vaccination effects on CD4 cells after COVID-19. Once cultured for 9 to 11 days, the cells underwent separation to obtain CD4+ T cells. This sequence was found in a human donor who received a COVID-19 vaccine. The sequences come from CD4+ T cells from PBMCs cultured without peptide, collected before COVID-19 vaccination.

For the CDR3, the DNA is TGTGCCAGCCCTCCAGGGGCGACTAATGAAAAACTGTTTTTT. It specifies CASPPGATNEKLFF. This chain joins TRBV28 and TRBJ1-4; D might be TRBD1 (6 bases). CDR1 is MDHEN, CDR2 SYDVKM, per germline. V was cut by 8 bases and J by 2 bases, with 12 bases left in between. The CDR3 consists of 14 residues.